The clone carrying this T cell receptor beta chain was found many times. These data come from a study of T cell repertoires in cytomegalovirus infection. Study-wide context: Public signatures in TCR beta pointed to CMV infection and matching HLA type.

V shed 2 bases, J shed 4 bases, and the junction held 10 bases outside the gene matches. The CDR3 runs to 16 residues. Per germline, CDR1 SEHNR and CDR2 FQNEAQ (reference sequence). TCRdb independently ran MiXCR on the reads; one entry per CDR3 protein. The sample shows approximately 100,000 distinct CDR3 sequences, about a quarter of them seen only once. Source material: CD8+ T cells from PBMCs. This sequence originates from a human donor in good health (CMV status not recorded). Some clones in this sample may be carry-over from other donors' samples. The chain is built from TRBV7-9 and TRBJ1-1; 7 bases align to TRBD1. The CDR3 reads CASSLRAVTGVTEAFF. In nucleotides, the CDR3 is TGTGCCAGCAGCTTAAGGGCCGTAACAGGGGTCACTGAAGCTTTCTTT. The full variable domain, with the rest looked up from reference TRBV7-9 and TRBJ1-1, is DTGVSQNPRHKITKRGQNVTFRCDPISEHNRLYWYRQTLGQGPEFLTYFQNEAQLEKSRLLSDRFSAERPKGSFSTLEIQRTEQGDSAMYLCASSLRAVTGVTEAFFGQGTRLTVV.